This T cell receptor (beta chain) was recorded in a study of cytomegalovirus exposure and HLA in healthy donors (dated by TCRdb to 2016 to 2017). With regard to the full study: According to an earlier analysis of several hundred of the donors, 150 million to 200 million T cells yielded over 90 million unique TCR beta sequences and around 300 Gb of sequence data. An early release covering 500 to 750 HLA-typed donors comprised roughly 300 gigabases of sequencing data and 85 million or so unique TCR sequences. Of the 398 genotyped donors, approximately 83% fell in the genetic ancestry cluster associated with self-reported Caucasian donors. The study aimed to test whether signatures of past pathogen exposure could be identified by cataloging public T cell receptors. The study used immunosequencing to profile the T cell repertoires of approximately 650 subjects and linked those repertoires to cytomegalovirus serostatus. Along with the roughly 670-subject first cohort, a separate validation cohort of over a hundred different subjects was used. To predict cytomegalovirus infection status, the study brought together high-throughput TCR immunosequencing, statistical association of individual TCRs with disease status, and machine learning. In a later analysis, previously published TCR beta repertoires from about 640 donors were re-analyzed and high-resolution HLA genotyping was added so that TCR occurrence patterns could be studied. Rather than drawing on any new phenotypic data, the later analysis identified candidate immune exposures from TCR beta sequences and the way those sequences occurred across donors. To decide whether each TCR beta V gene segment behaved as functional or pseudogenic, an earlier analysis of approximately 590 of the donors relied on high-throughput TCR beta sequencing. Donor age, sex, ethnicity and CMV serostatus were collected together with the repertoire data. A later genetic analysis took genome-wide SNP genotypes for about 55% of the roughly 670 donors and used that subset as a discovery cohort. All discovery cohort repertoires had been generated on a single sequencing platform. Class I and class II HLA loci were covered by the typing at four-digit resolution. Typing coverage varied by locus: roughly 620-640 donors for A, B, C, DRB1 and DQB1; more than 500 for DQA1; approximately 610 for DPA1; 450 to 480 for DPB1. Roughly five DR-DQ haplotypes were treated as single units for association and clustering because of strong linkage in the cohort. Among some 410 genotyped donors of the cohort, an average of roughly 240,000 unique TCR beta nucleotide sequences were sequenced per donor, around a sixth of them non-productive. Study-wide findings and limitations: According to a later analysis, TCR association rates differed among HLA loci, with DRB1 alleles showing the most associated TCRs and HLA-C alleles showing the fewest. The classifier was reported to diagnose cytomegalovirus status with high specificity and sensitivity in both the original cohort and the validation cohort. A cluster of highly shared sequence variants was judged likely to be a technical artifact of the sequencing pipeline. Presence/absence analyses assumed roughly uniform sequencing depth across donors, an assumption that may not hold. Several of the top co-occurrence clusters appeared to be linked to parvovirus B19, influenza, CMV and Epstein-Barr virus, according to a later analysis. Because counts were too low, about 15 rarely observed V segments, including chromosome 9 orphons, were left out of the earlier analysis of approximately 580 of the donors. Most CMV-associated TCR beta chains appeared to be HLA-restricted in a later analysis, and the HLA associations seemed to be driven largely by CMV exposure. Because the 87-base-pair reads could not distinguish some IMGT-functional V segments, including TRBV6-2 and TRBV6-3, those segments were excluded. According to the authors, the approach could potentially be generalized to other disease states and immunological phenotypes. The study gave a list of 150 to 200 TCR beta chains associated with cytomegalovirus. In a later analysis, HLA-associated TCR beta chains were found to be more clonally expanded and to have lower generation probabilities than equally common non-associated chains. In a later analysis, around 17,000 TCR beta sequences were associated with specific HLA alleles at a false discovery rate of 0.05. Linkage disequilibrium might explain the correlated functional status among segregating V segments, but an unknown experimental factor could not be ruled out. CMV serostatus was the only immune exposure information available for the cohort. In this cohort, only TCR beta chains were sequenced, and detectable features were limited by the absence of alpha or paired-chain data. A few of the identified cytomegalovirus-associated TCR beta chains were confirmed in vitro to be specific for cytomegalovirus antigens. A further reported finding was that TCR beta sequences accurately predicted the HLA-A and HLA-B alleles for most subjects in the first cohort. HLA typing was unavailable for some donors at each locus, so association tests used only the typed subset. While some public TCRs were present in many individuals, most TCR sequences turned up only very rarely across donors. V-gene and J-gene trimming of TCR beta chains was associated with a missense DCLRE1C variant in a later genetic analysis, and the association was replicated in an independent cohort. An earlier analysis of 587 of the donors showed that most TCR beta V segments appeared in productive rearrangements either about 90% or about 30% of the time, which broadly matched IMGT annotations. Assigning TCR associations to individual alleles was difficult when HLA alleles, especially DR and DQ, strongly co-occurred. In a later genetic analysis, fewer N-insertions in productive TCRs were reported among donors in an Asian-associated ancestry cluster than the roughly 640-donor mean.

Unmatched junction bases come to 3, with V trimmed by 0 bases and J by 2 bases. CDR1 LGHNA and CDR2 YSLEER are derived from the germline V gene. Counted from cysteine to phenylalanine, this CDR3 has 16 amino acids. The retained sequence is limited to the CDR3, 48 bases, with the frame set at the first base. Details on this clone: No cognate antigen has been identified for it. No base-level quality is on record; no much larger clone is a single base apart.

The receptor library was made with the immunoSEQ multiplex PCR assay. The multiplex PCR relied on a mix of 60 forward primers for TCR Vbeta segments and 13 reverse primers for TCR Jbeta segments. Amplification of the CDR3 region of rearranged TCR beta genes was performed with a multiplex PCR assay on genomic DNA. The amplified TCR beta libraries were sequenced on the Illumina HiSeq System as 87-base-pair reads. In the authors' own workflow: In a later analysis, tens of millions of unique TCR beta chains were counted across the 500 to 700 repertoires, and roughly 11 million of these chains were shared by at least two donors. To remove PCR and sequencing errors, raw reads were error-corrected and collapsed into unique sequences using a nearest-neighbor algorithm that merged closely related sequences. To assign V, D and J gene segments, CDR3 sequences were aligned to IMGT reference sequences. For a sequence to be retained, a match of at least six nucleotides to both a V gene segment and a J gene segment was required. A rearrangement was called productive if the CDR3 had no stop codons and remained in frame with V and J, and every other rearrangement was called non-productive. CDR3 was defined by IMGT convention, running from the second conserved V-encoded cysteine to the conserved J-encoded phenylalanine. The earlier analysis of about 500 of the donors excluded sequences that lacked an unambiguous match to a single V gene segment. In an earlier analysis of several hundred of the donors, a V segment was called functional when productive rearrangements were above 56.7%, and segregating when the standard deviation between donors exceeded 5%. A statistical classification framework was developed to diagnose cytomegalovirus status using the catalog of TCR beta chain sequences. A later analysis assigned V and J genes by comparing TCR nucleotide sequences with IMGT/GENE-DB human TR gene sequences. In a later analysis, CDR3 sequences and most-parsimonious VDJ recombination scenarios were assigned using the TCRdist pipeline. In a later analysis, every TCR beta chain was defined by the combination of its CDR3 amino acid sequence and its V-gene family, and reads without a unique V-gene family were dropped. A later analysis removed 500 to 600 highly shared, low-generation-probability nucleotide sequences to deal with suspected cross-contamination and a sequencing artifact. For each public chain, a later analysis derived a clonal expansion index from normalized ranks of inferred template counts within each repertoire. Generation probabilities in a later analysis came from a VDJ recombination model fitted to out-of-frame rearrangements, and those results were checked against IGoR. In a later analysis, hypergeometric tests were used to score TCR-TCR, TCR-HLA and TCR-CMV co-occurrence, with a repertoire-size bias correction applied to TCR pairs. False discovery rates were estimated in a later analysis by permuting HLA or CMV assignments 20 times. In a later analysis, co-occurring TCRs were grouped using DBSCAN, and TCRdist sequence similarity was added for clustering within HLA-allele-positive subsets. Repertoires with fewer than 30,000 or more than 120,000 public chains, plus five repertoires with anomalous nucleotide sharing, were excluded from co-occurrence clustering. TCRdb took over this immuneACCESS table, retaining in-frame rearrangements with V and J assigned. Such tables are incomplete; in checked studies, under half of the missing clones stem from an unresolved V gene, and the remainder is unexplained. That table gives V, J and clone size, and the DNA gave D and trimming. For this sample the table gives roughly 97,000 clones, of which around 80% were detected only once. The ten largest make up approximately 1.7% of the sample.

The cohort was made up of 500 to 800 healthy bone marrow donors. All cohort members were sampled while nominally healthy, although unrecorded immune exposures were likely present. The donor tested CMV seronegative and was one of the 352 seronegative cohort members. Every donor gave a peripheral blood sample, and the peripheral blood mononuclear cells from that sample were used for TCR beta sequencing. Genomic DNA extraction from the blood cell samples was performed with the Qiagen DNeasy Blood Extraction Kit. Recombination linked TRBV4-3 to TRBJ2-2; a stretch of 7 junction bases matches TRBD2. The TCR comes from a woman aged 40 to 50 in good health and CMV-seronegative. Sequenced material: PBMCs. The CDR3 in this case is CASSQEGLVNTGELFF. Read as DNA, the sequence is TGCGCCAGCAGCCAAGAAGGACTAGTCAACACCGGGGAGCTGTTTTTT.